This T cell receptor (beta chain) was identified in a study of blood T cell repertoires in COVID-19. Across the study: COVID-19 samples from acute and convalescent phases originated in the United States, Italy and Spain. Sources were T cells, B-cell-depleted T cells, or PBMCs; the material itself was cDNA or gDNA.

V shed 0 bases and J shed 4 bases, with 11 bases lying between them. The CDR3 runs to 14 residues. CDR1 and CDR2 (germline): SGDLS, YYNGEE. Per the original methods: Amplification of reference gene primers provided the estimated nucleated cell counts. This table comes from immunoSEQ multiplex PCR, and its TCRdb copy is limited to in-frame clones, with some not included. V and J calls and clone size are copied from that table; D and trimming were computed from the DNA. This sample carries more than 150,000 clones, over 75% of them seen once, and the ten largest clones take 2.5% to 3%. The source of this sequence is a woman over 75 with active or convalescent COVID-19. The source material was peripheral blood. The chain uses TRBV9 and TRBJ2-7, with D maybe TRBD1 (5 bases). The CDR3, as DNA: TGTGCCAGCAGCGTAGCCCCAGGGCTATACGAGCAGTACTTC. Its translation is CASSVAPGLYEQYF.